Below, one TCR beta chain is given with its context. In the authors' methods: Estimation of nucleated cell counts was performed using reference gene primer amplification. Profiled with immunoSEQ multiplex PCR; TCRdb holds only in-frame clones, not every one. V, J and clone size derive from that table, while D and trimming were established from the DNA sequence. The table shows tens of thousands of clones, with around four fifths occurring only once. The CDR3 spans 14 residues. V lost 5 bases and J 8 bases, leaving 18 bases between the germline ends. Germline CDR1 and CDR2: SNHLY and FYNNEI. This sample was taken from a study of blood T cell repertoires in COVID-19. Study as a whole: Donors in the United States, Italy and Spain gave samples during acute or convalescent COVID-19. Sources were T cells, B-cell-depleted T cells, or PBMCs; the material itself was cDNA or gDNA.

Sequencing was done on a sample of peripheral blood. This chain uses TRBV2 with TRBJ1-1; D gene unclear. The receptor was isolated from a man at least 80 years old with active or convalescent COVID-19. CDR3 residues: CASSPPGGTTEAFF. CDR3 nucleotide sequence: TGTGCCAGCAGTCCCCCAGGAGGTACGACAGAAGCTTTCTTT.